This T cell receptor beta chain was sequenced during a study of response to subunit inactivated influenza vaccine. This clonotype was detected many times. Its target is unknown. TCRdb ran MiXCR on the RT-PCR reads and lists one entry per CDR3 protein. The repertoire includes about 520,000 distinct CDR3 sequences, roughly 7.9% of them detected once, and about an eighth sits in the top ten. The study's findings and limits: Every seasonal influenza vaccination brings in few new T cells, the authors suggested.

V lost 5 bases and J 3 bases, leaving 9 bases between the germline ends. Germline values: CDR1 SGHDT, CDR2 YYEEEE. This CDR3 is built from 13 residues. The rearrangement links TRBV5-6 to TRBJ1-5; D is uncertain. Sequencing was performed on PBMCs from blood, taken roughly 24 months after vaccination. This TCR was sampled from a man aged 45 to 70 who received an inactivated influenza vaccine. The CDR3 DNA follows: TGTGCCAGCAGTTCGTGGGCCAATCAGCCCCAGCATTTT. It encodes CASSSWANQPQHF.